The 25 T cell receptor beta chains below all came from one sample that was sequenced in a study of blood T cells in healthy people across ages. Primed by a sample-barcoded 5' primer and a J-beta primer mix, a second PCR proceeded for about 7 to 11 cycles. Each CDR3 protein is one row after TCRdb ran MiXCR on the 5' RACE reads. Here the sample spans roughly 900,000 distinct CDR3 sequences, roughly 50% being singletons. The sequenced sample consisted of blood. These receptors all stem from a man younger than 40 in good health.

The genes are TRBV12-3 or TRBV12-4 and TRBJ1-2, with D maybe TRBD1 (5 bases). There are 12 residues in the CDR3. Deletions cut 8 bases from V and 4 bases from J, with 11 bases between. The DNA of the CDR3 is TGTGCCAGCCGAGGGACTCCCTATGGCTACACCTTC. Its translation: CASRGTPYGYTF.

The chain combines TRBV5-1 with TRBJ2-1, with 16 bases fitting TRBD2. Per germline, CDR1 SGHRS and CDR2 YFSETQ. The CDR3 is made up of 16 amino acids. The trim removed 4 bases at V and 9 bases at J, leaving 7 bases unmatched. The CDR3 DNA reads TGCGCCAGCAGCCGCGGGACTAGCGGGAGGGCCAGTGAGCAGTTCTTC. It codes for CASSRGTSGRASEQFF.

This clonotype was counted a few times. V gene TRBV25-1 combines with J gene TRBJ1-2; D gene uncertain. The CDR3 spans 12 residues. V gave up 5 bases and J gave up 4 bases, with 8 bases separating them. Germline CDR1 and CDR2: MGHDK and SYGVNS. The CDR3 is CASSRAAYGYTF. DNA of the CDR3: TGTGCCAGCAGTCGGGCGGCCTATGGCTACACCTTC.

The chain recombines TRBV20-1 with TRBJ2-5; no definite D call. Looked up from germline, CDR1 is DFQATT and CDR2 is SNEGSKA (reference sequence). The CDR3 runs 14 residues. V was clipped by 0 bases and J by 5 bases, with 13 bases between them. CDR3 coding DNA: TGCAGTGCTAGAGATCGCCTATCTTGGGAGACCCAGTACTTC. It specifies CSARDRLSWETQYF.

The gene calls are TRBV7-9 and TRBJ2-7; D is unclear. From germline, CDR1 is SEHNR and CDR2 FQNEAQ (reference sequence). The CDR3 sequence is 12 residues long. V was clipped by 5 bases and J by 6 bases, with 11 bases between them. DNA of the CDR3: TGTGCCAGCAGCGGACGGGCTTTCGAGCAGTACTTC. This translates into CASSGRAFEQYF. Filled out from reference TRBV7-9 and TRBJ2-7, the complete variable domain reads DTGVSQNPRHKITKRGQNVTFRCDPISEHNRLYWYRQTLGQGPEFLTYFQNEAQLEKSRLLSDRFSAERPKGSFSTLEIQRTEQGDSAMYLCASSGRAFEQYFGPGTRLTVT.

As DNA, the CDR3 is TGCGCCAGCAGCTTGGTTCCTGATCGCTCCTACAATGAGCAGTTCTTC. The encoded protein is CASSLVPDRSYNEQFF. The chain joins TRBV5-1 to TRBJ2-1; unclear D gene. Germline CDR1 is SGHRS and CDR2 is YFSETQ. V was cut by 0 bases and J by 0 bases, with 10 bases left in between. The CDR3 covers 16 residues. The full variable domain, completed using reference TRBV5-1 and TRBJ2-1, is KAGVTQTPRYLIKTRGQQVTLSCSPISGHRSVSWYQQTPGQGLQFLFEYFSETQRNKGNFPGRFSGRQFSNSRSEMNVSTLELGDSALYLCASSLVPDRSYNEQFFGPGTRLTVL.

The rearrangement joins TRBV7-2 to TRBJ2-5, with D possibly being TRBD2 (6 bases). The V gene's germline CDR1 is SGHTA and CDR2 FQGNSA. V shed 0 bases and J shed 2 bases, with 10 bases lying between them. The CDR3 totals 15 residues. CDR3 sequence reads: CASSLAMTRQETQYF. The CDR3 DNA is TGTGCCAGCAGCTTAGCGATGACTAGACAAGAGACCCAGTACTTC. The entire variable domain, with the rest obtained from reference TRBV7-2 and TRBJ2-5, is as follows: GAGVSQSPSNKVTEKGKDVELRCDPISGHTALYWYRQSLGQGLEFLIYFQGNSAPDKSGLPSDRFSAERTGGSVSTLTIQRTQQEDSAVYLCASSLAMTRQETQYFGPGTRLLVL.

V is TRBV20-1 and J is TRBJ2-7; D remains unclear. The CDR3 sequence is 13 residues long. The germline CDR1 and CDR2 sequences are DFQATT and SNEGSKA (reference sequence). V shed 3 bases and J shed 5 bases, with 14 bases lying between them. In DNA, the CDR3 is TGCAGTGCTAGGGCAGGCGGAAAGAACGAGCAGTACTTC. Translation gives CSARAGGKNEQYF.

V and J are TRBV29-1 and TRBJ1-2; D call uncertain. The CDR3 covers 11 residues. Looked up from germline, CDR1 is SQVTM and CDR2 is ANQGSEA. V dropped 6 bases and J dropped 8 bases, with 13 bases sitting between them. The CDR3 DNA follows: TGCAGCGTGAGGTCCCTGGGCGGCTACACCTTC. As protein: CSVRSLGGYTF. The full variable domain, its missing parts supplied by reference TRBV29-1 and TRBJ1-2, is SAVISQKPSRDICQRGTSLTIQCQVDSQVTMMFWYRQQPGQSLTLIATANQGSEATYESGFVIDKFPISRPNLTFSTLTVSNMSPEDSSIYLCSVRSLGGYTFGSGTRLTVV.

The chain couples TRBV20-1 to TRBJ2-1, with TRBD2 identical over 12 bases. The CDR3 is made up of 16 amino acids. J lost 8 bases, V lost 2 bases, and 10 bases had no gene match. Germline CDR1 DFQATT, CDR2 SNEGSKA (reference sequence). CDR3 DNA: TGCAGTGCTAGATCTCTAGCGGGGGGGCCATTCGATGAGCAGTTCTTC. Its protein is CSARSLAGGPFDEQFF.

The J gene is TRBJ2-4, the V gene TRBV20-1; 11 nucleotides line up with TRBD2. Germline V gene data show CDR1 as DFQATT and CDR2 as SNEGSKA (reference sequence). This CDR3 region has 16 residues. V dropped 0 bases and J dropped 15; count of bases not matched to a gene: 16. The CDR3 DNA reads TGCAGTGCTAGAGATGGGTCCTTATTGACTAGCGGGACCCGGTACTTC. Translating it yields CSARDGSLLTSGTRYF.

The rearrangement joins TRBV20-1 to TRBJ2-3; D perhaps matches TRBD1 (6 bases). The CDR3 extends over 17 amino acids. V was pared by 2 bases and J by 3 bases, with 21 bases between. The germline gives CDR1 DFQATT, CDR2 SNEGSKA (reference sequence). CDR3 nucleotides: TGCAGTGCTAGATTTAGATCCGGGACAAGCTTAACAGATACGCAGTATTTT. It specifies CSARFRSGTSLTDTQYF.

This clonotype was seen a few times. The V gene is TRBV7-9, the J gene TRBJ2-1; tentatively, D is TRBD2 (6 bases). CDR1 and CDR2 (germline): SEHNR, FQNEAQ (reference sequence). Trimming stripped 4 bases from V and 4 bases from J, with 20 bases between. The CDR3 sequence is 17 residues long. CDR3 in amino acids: CASSSPYEGTSYNEQFF. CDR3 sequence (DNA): TGTGCCAGCAGCTCACCCTATGAGGGGACTTCGTACAATGAGCAGTTCTTC.

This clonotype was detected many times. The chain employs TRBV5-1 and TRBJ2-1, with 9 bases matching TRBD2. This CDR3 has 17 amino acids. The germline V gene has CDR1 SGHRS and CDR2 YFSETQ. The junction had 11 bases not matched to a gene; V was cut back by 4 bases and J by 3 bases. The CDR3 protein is CASSKGGGASDYNEQFF. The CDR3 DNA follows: TGCGCCAGCAGCAAGGGCGGGGGGGCTTCCGACTACAATGAGCAGTTCTTC.

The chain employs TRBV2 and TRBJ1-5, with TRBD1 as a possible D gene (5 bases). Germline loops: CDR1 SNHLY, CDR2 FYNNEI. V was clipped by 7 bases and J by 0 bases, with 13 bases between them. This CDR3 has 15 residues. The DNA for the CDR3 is TGTGCCAGCAACCTTGGACACTCTAGCAATCAGCCCCAGCATTTT. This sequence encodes CASNLGHSSNQPQHF.

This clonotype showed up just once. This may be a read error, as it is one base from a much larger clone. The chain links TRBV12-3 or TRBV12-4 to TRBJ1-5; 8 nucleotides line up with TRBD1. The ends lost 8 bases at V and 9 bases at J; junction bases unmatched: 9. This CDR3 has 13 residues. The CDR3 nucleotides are TGTGCCAGCGCGGAGACAGGGGTGCTGCCCCAGCATTTT. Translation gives CASAETGVLPQHF.

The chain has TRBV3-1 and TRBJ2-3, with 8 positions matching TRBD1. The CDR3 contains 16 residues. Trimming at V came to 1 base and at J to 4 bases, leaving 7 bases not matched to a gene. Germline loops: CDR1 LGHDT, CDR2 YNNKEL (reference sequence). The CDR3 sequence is CASSQGTGTYSDTQYF. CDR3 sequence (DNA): TGTGCCAGCAGCCAAGGGACAGGGACCTATTCAGATACGCAGTATTTT.

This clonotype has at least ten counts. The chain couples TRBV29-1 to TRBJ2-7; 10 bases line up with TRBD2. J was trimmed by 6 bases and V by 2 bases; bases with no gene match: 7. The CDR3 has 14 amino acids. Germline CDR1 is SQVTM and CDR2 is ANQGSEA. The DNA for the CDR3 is TGCAGCGTTGAACTAGCGGGGGACCGCGGCGAGCAGTACTTC. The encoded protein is CSVELAGDRGEQYF.

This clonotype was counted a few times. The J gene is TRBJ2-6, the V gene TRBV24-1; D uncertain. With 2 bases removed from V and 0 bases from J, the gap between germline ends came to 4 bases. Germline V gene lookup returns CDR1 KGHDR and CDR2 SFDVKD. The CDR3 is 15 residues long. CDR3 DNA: TGTGCCACCAGTGATTCTGGCTCTGGGGCCAACGTCCTGACTTTC. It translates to CATSDSGSGANVLTF.

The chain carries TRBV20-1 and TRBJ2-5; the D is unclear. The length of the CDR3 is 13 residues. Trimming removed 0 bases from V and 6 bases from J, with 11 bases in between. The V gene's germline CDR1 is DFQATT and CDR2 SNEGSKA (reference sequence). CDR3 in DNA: TGCAGTGCTAGAGATCTCGCTCCACAGACCCAGTACTTC. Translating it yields CSARDLAPQTQYF.

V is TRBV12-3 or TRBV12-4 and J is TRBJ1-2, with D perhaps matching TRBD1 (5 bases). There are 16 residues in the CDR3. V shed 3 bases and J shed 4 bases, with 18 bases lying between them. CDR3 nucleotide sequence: TGTGCCAGCAGTTTTTCGGACATGGCCCTTGGCTATGGCTACACCTTC. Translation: CASSFSDMALGYGYTF.

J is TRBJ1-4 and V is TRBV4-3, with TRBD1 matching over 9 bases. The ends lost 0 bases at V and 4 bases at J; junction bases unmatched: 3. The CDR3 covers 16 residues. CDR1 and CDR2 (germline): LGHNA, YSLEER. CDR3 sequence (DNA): TGCGCCAGCAGCCAAGAACAGGGGGCTTTTAATGAAAAACTGTTTTTT. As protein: CASSQEQGAFNEKLFF.

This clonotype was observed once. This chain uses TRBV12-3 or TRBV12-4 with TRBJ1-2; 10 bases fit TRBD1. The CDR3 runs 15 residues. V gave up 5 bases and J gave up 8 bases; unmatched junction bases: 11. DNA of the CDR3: TGTGCCAGCAGTCCATCGGGACAGGGGAGGGAAGGCTACACCTTC. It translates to CASSPSGQGREGYTF.

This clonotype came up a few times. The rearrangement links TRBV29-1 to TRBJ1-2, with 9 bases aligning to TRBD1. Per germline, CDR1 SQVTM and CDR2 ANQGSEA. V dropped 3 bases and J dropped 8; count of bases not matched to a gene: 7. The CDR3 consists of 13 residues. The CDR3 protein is CSVDRDRASGYTF. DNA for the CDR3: TGCAGCGTTGACCGGGACAGGGCTTCCGGCTACACCTTC.

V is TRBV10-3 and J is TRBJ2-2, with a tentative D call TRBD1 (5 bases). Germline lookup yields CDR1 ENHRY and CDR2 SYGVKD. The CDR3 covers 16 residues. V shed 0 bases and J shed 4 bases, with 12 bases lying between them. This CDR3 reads CAISESRTGTTGELFF. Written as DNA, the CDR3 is TGTGCCATCAGTGAGTCGAGAACAGGAACCACCGGGGAGCTGTTTTTT.